Listed here are 27 T cell receptor beta chains from one sample, sequenced in a study of OX40 agonist ivuxolimab in advanced cancers. Method: immunoSEQ multiplex PCR; TCRdb's copy keeps in-frame clones and lacks some. In the table there are tens of thousands of clones, roughly nine tenths of which are singletons. Material: CD4+ or CD8+ T cells sorted from blood, obtained in a trial of the OX40 agonist ivuxolimab. These receptors were taken from an adult with an advanced solid tumor such as melanoma, head and neck, liver or kidney cancer.

The table lists this clone with a count of one. The V call is TRBV7-2, the J call TRBJ2-1; D gene ambiguous. The CDR3 has 13 residues. Germline CDR1 and CDR2: SGHTA and FQGNSA. V was clipped by 1 base and J by 4 bases, with 5 bases between them. The CDR3 loop is CASSLGRYNEQFF. For the CDR3, the DNA is TGTGCCAGCAGCTTAGGTAGGTACAATGAGCAGTTCTTC.

The J gene is TRBJ1-6, the V gene TRBV30; D call uncertain. The germline gives CDR1 GTSNPN, CDR2 SVGIG (reference sequence). The CDR3 is 12 amino acids. The CDR3 DNA sequence: TGTGCAAAAAGAACCAGGAATTCACCCCTCCACTTT. It is translated as CAKRTRNSPLHF.

The rearrangement links TRBV19 to TRBJ2-7, with TRBD2 matching 9 bases. The V segment lost 2 bases and the J segment 6 bases; nucleotides outside the gene matches: 11. This CDR3 region has 16 residues. CDR1 is LNHDA and CDR2 is SQIVND in the germline V gene (reference sequence). CDR3 in amino acids: CASSIKGRGGDGEQYF. The CDR3 bases are TGTGCCAGTAGTATAAAGGGGCGGGGGGGTGACGGCGAGCAGTACTTC.

The V call is TRBV15, the J call TRBJ1-5, with D possibly TRBD1 on 5 matching bases. Germline V gene sequence: CDR1 LNHNV, CDR2 YYDKDF (reference sequence). This CDR3 spans 16 amino acids. The V and J ends lost 5 bases and 2 bases respectively, with 16 bases between them. In nucleotides, the CDR3 is TGTGCCACCAGCGGGGATGGTGGGGGAGGCAATCAGCCCCAGCATTTT. Amino acids: CATSGDGGGGNQPQHF.

The rearrangement joins TRBV18 to TRBJ1-3; 8 positions match TRBD1. Germline lookup yields CDR1 KGHSH and CDR2 LQKENI. V dropped 2 bases and J dropped 6; count of bases not matched to a gene: 6. The CDR3 covers 15 residues. The CDR3 here is CASSPSGQGQNTIYF. The CDR3, as DNA: TGTGCCAGCTCACCATCAGGACAGGGACAAAACACCATATATTTT.

The V gene is TRBV7-2, the J gene TRBJ1-6; D possibly corresponds to TRBD1 (6 bases). The V end lost 1 base, the J end lost 6 bases, and 10 bases lay between the germline ends. The CDR3 is made up of 15 amino acids. Germline V lookup: CDR1 SGHTA, CDR2 FQGNSA. The CDR3 DNA reads TGTGCCAGCAGCTTAGAGTCAGGGGTTAATTCACCCCTCCACTTT. It codes for CASSLESGVNSPLHF.

The rearrangement uses TRBV4-3 and TRBJ2-5; D gene unclear. This CDR3 is built from 13 residues. Germline loops: CDR1 LGHNA, CDR2 YSLEER. The V gene lost 0 bases and the J gene lost 4 bases, with 6 bases spanning the gap. The DNA of the CDR3 is TGCGCCAGCAGCCAAGACTTCCGAGAGACCCAGTACTTC. Its protein is CASSQDFRETQYF.

This clone turned up a few times. The chain uses TRBV6-5 and TRBJ2-7; TRBD1 matches 7 bases. The CDR3 extends over 15 amino acids. CDR1 and CDR2 from the germline V gene are MNHEY and SVGAGI. V lost 2 bases, J lost 3 bases, and 7 bases stayed unmatched. CDR3 sequence reads: CASSYLGTELYEQYF. In nucleotides, the CDR3 is TGTGCCAGCAGTTACCTCGGGACAGAGCTCTACGAGCAGTACTTC.

A single count supports this clone. The chain is built from TRBV11-2 and TRBJ2-3; 10 bases align to TRBD1. V trimming: 5 bases; J trimming: 3 bases; junction bases outside the gene matches: 8. The CDR3 extends over 16 amino acids. The germline V gene encodes CDR1 SGHAT and CDR2 FQNNGV. The CDR3: CASSLRQGAGTDTQYF. The CDR3 DNA reads as TGTGCCAGCAGCCTCAGACAGGGGGCCGGGACAGATACGCAGTATTTT.

The chain couples TRBV28 to TRBJ2-3; 10 positions agree with TRBD2. CDR1 and CDR2 (germline): MDHEN, SYDVKM. Trimming took 0 bases from V and 5 from J; bases not matched to a gene: 8. This CDR3 contains 17 residues. CDR3 bases: TGTGCCAGCAGTTTATGGTTCGTGGGGACTAGCGAAGATACGCAGTATTTT. Amino acid sequence: CASSLWFVGTSEDTQYF.

This chain uses TRBV7-3 with TRBJ2-1, with D perhaps TRBD2 (5 bases). V was shortened by 4 bases and J by 0 bases, with 7 bases between the two germline ends. The CDR3 has 14 amino acids. The germline V gene encodes CDR1 SGHTA and CDR2 FQGTGA. The CDR3 reads CASSSGSSYNEQFF. For the CDR3, the DNA is TGTGCCAGCAGCTCGGGAAGCTCCTACAATGAGCAGTTCTTC. Full variable domain (outside the CDR3, taken from reference TRBV7-3 and TRBJ2-1): GAGVSQTPSNKVTEKGKYVELRCDPISGHTALYWYRQSLGQGPEFLIYFQGTGAADDSGLPNDRFFAVRPEGSVSTLKIQRTERGDSAVYLCASSSGSSYNEQFFGPGTRLTVL.

J is TRBJ1-1 and V is TRBV14; no clear D. In germline, CDR1 is SGHDN, CDR2 FVKESK. The CDR3 has 16 amino acids. Trimming removed 4 bases at V and 1 base at J, with 16 bases between. The CDR3 DNA reads as TGTGCCAGCAGCCCAATCGGCGGATCGACGAACACTGAAGCTTTCTTT. It codes for CASSPIGGSTNTEAFF.

This clone was detected only a few times. The CDR3 DNA reads TGTGCCAGCAGCCTTCTAGCGGGAGGGCCACGAGAGACCCAGTACTTC. Protein: CASSLLAGGPRETQYF. The chain employs TRBV14 and TRBJ2-5, with 12 bases fitting TRBD2. Germline V lookup: CDR1 SGHDN, CDR2 FVKESK. The V segment lost 4 bases and the J segment 4 bases; nucleotides outside the gene matches: 7. The CDR3 covers 16 residues.

The CDR3 nucleotides are TGTGCCAGCAGTTTCACCAGGGCCAGCAATCAGCCCCAGCATTTT. It encodes CASSFTRASNQPQHF. The chain recombines TRBV6-6 with TRBJ1-5; the D gene is possibly TRBD1 (5 bases). Per the germline V gene, CDR1 is MNHNY and CDR2 is SVGAGI (reference sequence). Trimming left V 4 bases short and J 1 base short, with 11 bases between. The CDR3 covers 15 residues.

The chain has TRBV6-6 and TRBJ2-7; D remains unclear. The CDR3 is 15 amino acids. Looked up from germline, CDR1 is MNHNY and CDR2 is SVGAGI (reference sequence). Between the trimmed V and J ends, which lost 6 bases and 0 bases, there was a span of 15 bases. CDR3 sequence (DNA): TGTGCCAGCAGCCCCGGAGAACTGTACTCCTACGAGCAGTACTTC. Its translation is CASSPGELYSYEQYF.

To note about this clone: The junction does not match germline at one end; this may be a read error. The chain employs TRBV11-3 and TRBJ2-7; D is undetermined. CDR3 length: 13 amino acids. Germline lookup yields CDR1 SGHNT and CDR2 YENEEA. CDR3 in amino acids: CASSLAPPARLNF. DNA for the CDR3: TGTGCCAGCAGCTTAGCCCCCCCTGCTAGATTGAACTTC.

The chain uses TRBV18 and TRBJ2-5, with 7 nucleotides matching TRBD2. After removal of 1 base from V and 1 base from J, the junction contained 0 bases not matched to a gene. This CDR3 has 14 amino acids. Looked up from germline, CDR1 is KGHSH and CDR2 is LQKENI. The CDR3 DNA follows: TGTGCCAGCTCACCACAGCGGGGCCAAGAGACCCAGTACTTC. Protein: CASSPQRGQETQYF.

The chain recombines TRBV19 with TRBJ1-2; tentatively, D is TRBD1 (5 bases). V lost 1 base, J lost 4 bases, and 7 bases lay in between. This CDR3 has 13 residues. The germline V gene encodes CDR1 LNHDA and CDR2 SQIVND (reference sequence). CDR3 in DNA: TGTGCCAGTAGTATAGGGGGGTCCTATGGCTACACCTTC. It yields the protein CASSIGGSYGYTF.

This chain joins TRBV6-6 and TRBJ2-1, with 12 bases identical to TRBD2. The CDR3 contains 16 residues. The trim removed 4 bases at V and 2 bases at J, leaving 3 bases unmatched. Germline CDR1 MNHNY, CDR2 SVGAGI (reference sequence). The CDR3 sequence: CASSSRTSGTYNEQFF. DNA for the CDR3: TGTGCCAGCAGTTCCCGGACTAGCGGGACCTACAATGAGCAGTTCTTC.

The chain couples TRBV10-3 to TRBJ1-2, with 8 bases aligning to TRBD1. The V and J ends lost 3 bases and 3 bases, in that order; junction bases with no gene match: 12. This CDR3 is 17 amino acids long. Germline V gene sequence: CDR1 ENHRY, CDR2 SYGVKD. CDR3 protein: CAISDPDRVFLYYGYTF. DNA for the CDR3: TGTGCCATCAGTGACCCGGACAGGGTTTTTCTGTACTATGGCTACACCTTC.

The chain links TRBV7-2 to TRBJ2-5; no firm D call. Trimming shortened V by 6 bases and J by 2 bases, and 10 bases separated the two germline ends. Germline loops: CDR1 SGHTA, CDR2 FQGNSA. This CDR3 spans 13 amino acids. CDR3 coding DNA: TGTGCCAGCAGTCGCTATAGTCAAGAGACCCAGTACTTC. This translates into CASSRYSQETQYF.

This clone was seen only once. The chain has TRBV11-1 and TRBJ2-7, with 12 bases aligning to TRBD1. The CDR3 length is 15 residues. J lost 4 bases, V lost 4 bases, and 5 bases had no gene match. Germline V CDR1 and CDR2: SGHAT, FQDESV (reference sequence). The CDR3 region is CASSSPGQGAYEQYF. CDR3 coding DNA: TGTGCCAGCAGCTCCCCGGGACAGGGGGCGTACGAGCAGTACTTC.

CDR3 nucleotides: TGTGCCAGCCGAATCAAAGGGGGGGGCTTCACAGATACGCAGTATTTT. This sequence encodes CASRIKGGGFTDTQYF. The chain carries TRBV6-6 and TRBJ2-3; D is possibly TRBD2 (7 bases). CDR3 length: 16 residues. Trimming shortened V by 8 bases and J by 2 bases, and 20 bases separated the two germline ends. The germline gives CDR1 MNHNY, CDR2 SVGAGI (reference sequence).

V gene TRBV7-2 combines with J gene TRBJ2-5; 8 bases match TRBD2. J gave up 1 base and V 5 bases, and 6 bases lay outside the gene matches. Germline CDR1 and CDR2: SGHTA and FQGNSA. The CDR3 consists of 15 residues. The CDR3 is CASSPSGRVQETQYF. The CDR3 coding sequence is TGTGCCAGCAGCCCCAGCGGGAGAGTCCAAGAGACCCAGTACTTC.

This chain connects TRBV5-8 to TRBJ1-5; D is ambiguous. CDR3 length equals 11 residues. Trimming stripped 0 bases from V and 5 bases from J, with 0 bases between. Germline V gene sequence: CDR1 SGHTS, CDR2 YDEGEE. The CDR3 DNA sequence: TGTGCCAGCAGCTTGGATCAGCCCCAGCATTTT. Protein: CASSLDQPQHF.

This chain uses TRBV19 with TRBJ2-7; tentatively, D is TRBD1 (6 bases). The germline V gene encodes CDR1 LNHDA and CDR2 SQIVND (reference sequence). CDR3 length: 14 amino acids. The germline V and J ends were trimmed by 3 bases and 2 bases, with 11 bases remaining between them. The CDR3 here is CASSIQGRTYEQYF. The CDR3 region has the DNA TGTGCCAGTAGTATTCAGGGGAGAACCTACGAGCAGTACTTC.

V and J are TRBV28 and TRBJ1-5, with D possibly TRBD1 on 5 matching bases. This CDR3 comprises 14 residues. V lost 5 bases and J 7 bases, leaving 15 bases between the germline ends. Germline CDR1 reads MDHEN; CDR2 reads SYDVKM. As DNA, the CDR3 is TGTGCCAGCAGTCCCCTAGCAGGGAGGCAGCCCCAGCATTTT. This sequence encodes CASSPLAGRQPQHF.